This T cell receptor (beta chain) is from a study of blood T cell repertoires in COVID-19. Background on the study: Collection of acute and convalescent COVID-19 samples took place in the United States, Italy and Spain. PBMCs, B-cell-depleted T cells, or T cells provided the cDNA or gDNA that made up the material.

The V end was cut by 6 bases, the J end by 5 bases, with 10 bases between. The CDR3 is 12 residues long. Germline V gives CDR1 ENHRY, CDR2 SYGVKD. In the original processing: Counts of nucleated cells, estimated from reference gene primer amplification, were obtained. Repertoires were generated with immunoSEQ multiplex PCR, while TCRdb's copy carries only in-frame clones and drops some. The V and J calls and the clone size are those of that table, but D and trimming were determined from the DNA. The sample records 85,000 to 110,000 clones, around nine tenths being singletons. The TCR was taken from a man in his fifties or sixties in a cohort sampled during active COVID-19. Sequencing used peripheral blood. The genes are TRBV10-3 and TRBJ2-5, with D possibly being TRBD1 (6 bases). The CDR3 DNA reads TGTGCCATCAGAGGGGGTGGGGAGACCCAGTACTTC. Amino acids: CAIRGGGETQYF.